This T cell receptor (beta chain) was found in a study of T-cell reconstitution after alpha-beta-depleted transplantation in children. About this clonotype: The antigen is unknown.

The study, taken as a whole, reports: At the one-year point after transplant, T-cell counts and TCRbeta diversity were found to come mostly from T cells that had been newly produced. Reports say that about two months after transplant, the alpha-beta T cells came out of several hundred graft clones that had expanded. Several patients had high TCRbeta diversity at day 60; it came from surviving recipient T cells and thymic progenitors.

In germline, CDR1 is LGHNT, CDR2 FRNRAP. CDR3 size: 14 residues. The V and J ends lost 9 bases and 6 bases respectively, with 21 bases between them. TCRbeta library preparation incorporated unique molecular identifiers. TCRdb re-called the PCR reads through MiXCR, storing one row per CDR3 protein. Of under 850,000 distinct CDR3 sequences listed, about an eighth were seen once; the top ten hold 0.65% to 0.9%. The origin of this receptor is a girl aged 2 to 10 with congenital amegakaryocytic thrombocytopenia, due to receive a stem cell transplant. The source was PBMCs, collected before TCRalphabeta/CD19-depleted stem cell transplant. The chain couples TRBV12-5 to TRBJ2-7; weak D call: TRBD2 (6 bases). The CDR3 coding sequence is TGTGCTAGGCTGCGGAGGGCCCGTTTCGGCGAGCAGTACTTC. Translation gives CARLRRARFGEQYF.